A single sample is the source of the 15 T cell receptor beta chains below, sequenced in a study of somatic mutations in cytotoxic T cells in rheumatoid arthritis. The data were produced by immunoSEQ multiplex PCR, yet TCRdb's version contains in-frame clones alone and is incomplete. The sample gives 23,000 or so clones, roughly 80% of which show up once; approximately 4% is in the top ten. The sequencing sample was made of CD8+ T cells sorted from blood. The receptor set was obtained from an adult with rheumatoid arthritis.

As regards this clone: Compared with germline, one end of the junction differs, possibly owing to a read error. V usage is TRBV4-2 and J usage is TRBJ2-7, with TRBD1 matching over 7 bases. Germline V CDR1 and CDR2: LGHNA, YNFKEQ. The CDR3 length is 13 residues. The CDR3 DNA reads as TGTGCCAGCAGCCGTCAACAAGCCGGGACAGTCATGTTC. Translation gives CASSRQQAGTVMF.

The chain employs TRBV6-6 and TRBJ2-5; perhaps TRBD2 as D (5 bases). The ends were cut back, 2 bases at V and 0 bases at J, with 7 bases in the middle. Germline CDR1 reads MNHNY; CDR2 reads SVGAGI (reference sequence). The CDR3 extends over 14 amino acids. The CDR3 protein is CASSYVRDQETQYF. The CDR3 DNA sequence: TGTGCCAGCAGTTACGTGAGGGACCAAGAGACCCAGTACTTC.

This clone was seen more than once but under ten times. This chain links TRBV4-1 with TRBJ1-6; 8 bases agree with TRBD1. The CDR3 totals 17 residues. Per the germline V gene, CDR1 is MGHRA and CDR2 is YSYEKL. Trimming at V came to 4 bases and at J to 5 bases, leaving 10 bases not matched to a gene. CDR3 residues: CASSRNSGGLNNSPLHF. For the CDR3, the DNA is TGCGCCAGCAGCCGTAACTCAGGGGGCCTTAATAATTCACCCCTCCACTTT.

The chain carries TRBV5-6 and TRBJ2-7, with D possibly TRBD1 on 5 matching bases. Between the trimmed V and J ends, which lost 6 bases and 3 bases, there was a span of 25 bases. CDR1 and CDR2 (germline): SGHDT, YYEEEE. This CDR3 is built from 17 residues. CDR3 in amino acids: CASTPRWGTDELYEQYF. The CDR3 coding sequence is TGTGCCAGCACCCCCCGGTGGGGCACAGACGAACTCTACGAGCAGTACTTC.

The J gene is TRBJ2-5, the V gene TRBV5-4; the match to TRBD2 covers 13 bases. Trimming cost V 4 bases and J 5 bases; bases outside gene matches: 2. CDR3 size: 14 residues. Germline V gene lookup returns CDR1 SGHNT and CDR2 YYREEE (reference sequence). In DNA form, the CDR3 reads TGTGCCAGCAGCCGGACTAGCGGGGGTGAGACCCAGTACTTC. Its translation: CASSRTSGGETQYF.

V usage is TRBV6-4 and J usage is TRBJ2-2; D tentatively reads TRBD1 or TRBD2 (5 bases each). Deletions cut 10 bases from V and 3 bases from J, with 12 bases between. From germline, CDR1 is MRHNA and CDR2 SNTAGT. CDR3 length: 13 residues. CDR3 DNA sequence: TGTGCCACTACTGGGGGAGACACCGGGGAGCTGTTTTTT. Encoded protein: CATTGGDTGELFF.

V gene TRBV21-1 combines with J gene TRBJ1-1. TRBV21-1 is an annotated pseudogene. The CDR3 is 13 residues long. The CDR3 loop reads CASSKEGYHKAFF. In nucleotides, the CDR3 is TGTGCCAGCAGCAAAGAGGGCTATCACAAAGCTTTCTTT.

The chain recombines TRBV7-2 with TRBJ1-1; D uncertain. This CDR3 spans 14 amino acids. Trimming pared 0 bases from V and 8 bases from J, leaving 13 bases between. Germline V lookup: CDR1 SGHTA, CDR2 FQGNSA. The CDR3 loop reads CASSLALPSEEAFF. The CDR3 DNA follows: TGTGCCAGCAGCTTAGCTCTTCCTTCGGAGGAAGCTTTCTTT.

This rearrangement joins TRBV2 to TRBJ1-6; a weak D match, TRBD1 (5 bases). V dropped 2 bases and J dropped 7 bases, with 15 bases sitting between them. Germline values: CDR1 SNHLY, CDR2 FYNNEI. The CDR3 is 16 amino acids. The CDR3 nucleotides are TGTGCCAGCAGTGAACGTGGAGGGGTTGGCAATTCACCCCTCCACTTT. Translation gives CASSERGGVGNSPLHF.

The chain uses TRBV2 and TRBJ2-7; TRBD2 might be the D (5 bases). CDR1 is SNHLY and CDR2 is FYNNEI in the germline V gene. This CDR3 spans 13 amino acids. The V gene lost 4 bases and the J gene lost 3 bases, with 10 bases spanning the gap. CDR3 nucleotide sequence: TGTGCCAGCAGTGGAGCCCGGGGCTACGAGCAGTACTTC. Translated, it gives CASSGARGYEQYF.

This clone is medium-sized. J is TRBJ1-6 and V is TRBV6-1; D is possibly TRBD1 (5 bases). CDR1 and CDR2 (germline): MNHNS, SASEGT. This CDR3 has 14 residues. Trimming stripped 7 bases from V and 7 bases from J, with 14 bases between. CDR3 loop: CASTPGAENSPLHF. The CDR3 DNA sequence: TGTGCCAGCACGCCCGGGGCGGAAAATTCACCCCTCCACTTT.

The chain recombines TRBV5-6 with TRBJ1-4, with D unresolved. Trimming took off 9 bases at V and 7 bases at J, with 16 bases between the two ends. Germline CDR1 and CDR2: SGHDT and YYEEEE. The CDR3 is 13 amino acids. The CDR3 here is CATTVGMAEKLFF. In nucleotides, the CDR3 is TGTGCCACAACGGTGGGGATGGCTGAAAAACTGTTTTTT.

The J gene is TRBJ2-7, the V gene TRBV11-2, with 11 bases aligning to TRBD2. Germline V gives CDR1 SGHAT, CDR2 FQNNGV. V lost 5 bases, J lost 5 bases, and 8 bases stayed unmatched. The CDR3 is made up of 15 amino acids. For the CDR3, the DNA is TGTGCCAGCAGCCCCACTAGCGGGGGCTTTGACGAGCAGTACTTC. It codes for CASSPTSGGFDEQYF. Full variable domain (remainder filled in from reference TRBV11-2 and TRBJ2-7): EAGVAQSPRYKIIEKRQSVAFWCNPISGHATLYWYQQILGQGPKLLIQFQNNGVVDDSQLPKDRFSAERLKGVDSTLKIQPAKLEDSAVYLCASSPTSGGFDEQYFGPGTRLTVT.

This clone was counted a few times. The chain has TRBV2 and TRBJ1-2; 7 bases agree with TRBD1. The V segment lost 6 bases and the J segment 3 bases; nucleotides outside the gene matches: 4. The germline V gene has CDR1 SNHLY and CDR2 FYNNEI. This CDR3 has 13 amino acids. CDR3 loop: CASRAGGDYGYTF. The CDR3 coding sequence is TGTGCCAGCAGGGCAGGGGGGGACTATGGCTACACCTTC.

The chain's CDR3 is CARAHRGNYGYTF. CDR3 bases: TGCGCCAGAGCCCACCGGGGCAACTATGGCTACACCTTC. The genes are TRBV4-1 and TRBJ1-2; the D gene is possibly TRBD1 (5 bases). Trimming stripped 9 bases from V and 2 bases from J, with 13 bases between. CDR3 length equals 13 residues. The germline V gene has CDR1 MGHRA and CDR2 YSYEKL.